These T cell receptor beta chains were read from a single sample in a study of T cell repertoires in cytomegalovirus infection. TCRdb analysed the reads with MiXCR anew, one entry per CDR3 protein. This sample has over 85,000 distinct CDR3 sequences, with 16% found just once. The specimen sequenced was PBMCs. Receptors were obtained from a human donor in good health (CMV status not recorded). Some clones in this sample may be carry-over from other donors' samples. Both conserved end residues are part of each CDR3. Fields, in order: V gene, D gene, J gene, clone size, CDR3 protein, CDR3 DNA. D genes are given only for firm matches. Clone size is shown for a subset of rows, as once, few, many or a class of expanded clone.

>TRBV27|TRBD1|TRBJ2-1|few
CASSLPTGYPYNEQFF
TGTGCCAGCAGTTTACCGACAGGGTACCCGTACAATGAGCAGTTCTTC
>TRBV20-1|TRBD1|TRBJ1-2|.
CSAHRGGDYGYTF
TGCAGTGCTCACAGGGGGGGAGACTATGGCTACACCTTC
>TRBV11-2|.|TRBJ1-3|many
CASSALRGRTGNTIYF
TGTGCCAGCAGCGCCCTAAGGGGGAGAACAGGAAACACCATATATTTT
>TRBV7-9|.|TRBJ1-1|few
CASSFSTGSEAFF
TGTGCCAGCAGCTTTTCGACCGGGTCCGAAGCTTTCTTT
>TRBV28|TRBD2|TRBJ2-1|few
CASSFLAGKQFF
TGTGCCAGCAGTTTTCTAGCGGGGAAGCAGTTCTTC
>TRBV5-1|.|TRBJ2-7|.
CASSLPVPAYEQYF
TGCGCCAGCAGCTTGCCGGTGCCTGCCTACGAGCAGTACTTC
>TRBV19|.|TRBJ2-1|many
CASTQTSGNEQFF
TGTGCCAGTACGCAGACCTCTGGCAATGAGCAGTTCTTC
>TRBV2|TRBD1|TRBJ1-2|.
CASSVGTGNYGYTF
TGTGCCAGCAGTGTCGGGACAGGGAACTATGGCTACACCTTC
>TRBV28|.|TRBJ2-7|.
CASSLRPLGEQYF
TGTGCCAGCAGTTTAAGGCCCTTGGGGGAGCAGTACTTC
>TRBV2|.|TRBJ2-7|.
CASSRSGIDEQYF
TGTGCCAGCAGTCGGTCAGGTATTGACGAGCAGTACTTC
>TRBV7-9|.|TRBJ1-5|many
CASGQDNQPQHF
TGTGCCAGCGGGCAGGATAATCAGCCCCAGCATTTT
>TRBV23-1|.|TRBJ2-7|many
CASSQEGEVSYEQYF
TGCGCCAGCAGTCAGGAGGGGGAAGTTTCCTACGAGCAGTACTTC
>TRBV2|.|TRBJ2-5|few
CASSQRTGHLLGETQYF
TGTGCCAGCTCCCAGAGGACGGGACACCTATTGGGAGAGACCCAGTACTTC
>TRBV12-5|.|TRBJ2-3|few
CASGSTGEITDTQYF
TGTGCTAGTGGTTCGACGGGGGAAATCACAGATACGCAGTATTTT
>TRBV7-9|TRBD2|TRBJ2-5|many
CASSLSGGETQYF
TGTGCCAGCAGCCTTAGCGGGGGAGAGACCCAGTACTTC
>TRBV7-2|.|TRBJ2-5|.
CASSSGPGGETQYF
TGTGCCAGCAGCTCTGGGCCCGGGGGAGAGACCCAGTACTTC
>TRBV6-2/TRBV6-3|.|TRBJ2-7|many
CASSYGHAGGNEQYF
TGTGCCAGCAGCTACGGACATGCCGGAGGTAACGAGCAGTACTTC
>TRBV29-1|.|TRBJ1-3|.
CSAQDSGNTIYF
TGCAGCGCCCAGGATTCTGGAAACACCATATATTTT
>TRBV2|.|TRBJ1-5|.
CASSPRLEGRGQPQHF
TGTGCCAGCAGCCCCCGACTGGAGGGAAGAGGGCAGCCCCAGCATTTT
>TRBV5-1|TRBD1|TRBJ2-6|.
CASSPTVGQGAGANVLTF
TGCGCCAGCAGCCCGACTGTCGGACAGGGGGCAGGGGCCAACGTCCTGACTTTC
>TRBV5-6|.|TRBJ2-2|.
CASSLFSGNTGELFF
TGTGCTAGCAGCTTATTCTCCGGGAACACCGGGGAGCTGTTTTTT
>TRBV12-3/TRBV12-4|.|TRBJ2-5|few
CASSSSSEETQYF
TGTGCCAGCAGTAGTTCCTCAGAGGAGACCCAGTACTTC
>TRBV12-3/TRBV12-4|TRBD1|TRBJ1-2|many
CASSPGDSSYTF
TGTGCCAGCAGTCCCGGGGACAGTAGCTACACCTTC
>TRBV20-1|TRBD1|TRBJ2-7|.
CSARDQGQGSYEQYF
TGCAGTGCTAGAGATCAGGGACAGGGGTCCTACGAGCAGTACTTC
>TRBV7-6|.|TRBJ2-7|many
CASSFGLYEQYF
TGTGCCAGCAGCTTTGGGCTCTACGAGCAGTACTTC
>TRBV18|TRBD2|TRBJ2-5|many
CASSPSSGGAKGETQYF
TGTGCCAGCTCACCATCTAGCGGGGGGGCCAAAGGAGAGACCCAGTACTTC
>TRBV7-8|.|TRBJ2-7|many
CASSSSDRPSYEQYF
TGTGCCAGCAGCTCGTCTGACAGGCCGTCCTACGAGCAGTACTTC
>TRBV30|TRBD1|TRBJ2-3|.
CAWRGGAGGEFADTQYF
TGTGCCTGGAGAGGGGGTGCAGGGGGCGAGTTTGCAGATACGCAGTATTTT
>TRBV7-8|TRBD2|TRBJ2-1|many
CASSVAGGYNEQFF
TGTGCCAGCAGTGTAGCGGGGGGCTACAATGAGCAGTTCTTC
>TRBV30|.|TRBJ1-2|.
CAWSPNSYGYTF
TGTGCCTGGAGTCCCAACAGCTATGGCTACACCTTC
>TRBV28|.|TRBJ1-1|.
CASKAKTGAFF
TGTGCCAGCAAAGCAAAAACGGGAGCTTTCTTT
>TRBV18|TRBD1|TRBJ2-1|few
CASSPSIITGGEDNEQFF
TGTGCCAGCTCACCGTCTATAATTACAGGGGGCGAAGACAATGAGCAGTTCTTC
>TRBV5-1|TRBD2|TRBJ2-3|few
CASSLVVAGGITDTQYF
TGCGCCAGCAGCTTGGTAGTAGCGGGGGGGATCACAGATACGCAGTATTTT
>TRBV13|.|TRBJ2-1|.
CASRRGAIPYNEQFF
TGTGCCAGCAGAAGAGGTGCTATCCCCTACAATGAGCAGTTCTTC
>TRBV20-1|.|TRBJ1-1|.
CSASDPMNTEAFF
TGCAGTGCTAGTGACCCGATGAACACTGAAGCTTTCTTT
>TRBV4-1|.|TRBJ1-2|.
CASSQRNDVYGYTF
TGCGCCAGCAGCCAAAGGAACGACGTCTATGGCTACACCTTC
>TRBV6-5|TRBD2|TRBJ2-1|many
CASSYSSGGVGEQFF
TGTGCCAGCAGTTACTCTAGCGGGGGGGTTGGTGAGCAGTTCTTC